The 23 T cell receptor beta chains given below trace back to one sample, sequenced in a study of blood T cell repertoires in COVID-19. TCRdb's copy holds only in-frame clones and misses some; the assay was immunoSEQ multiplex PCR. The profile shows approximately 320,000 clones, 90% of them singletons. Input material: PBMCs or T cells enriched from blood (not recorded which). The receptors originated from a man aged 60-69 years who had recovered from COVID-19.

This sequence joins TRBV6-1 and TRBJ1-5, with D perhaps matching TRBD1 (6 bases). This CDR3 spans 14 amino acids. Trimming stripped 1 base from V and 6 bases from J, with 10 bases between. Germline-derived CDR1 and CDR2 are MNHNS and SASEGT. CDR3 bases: TGTGCCAGCAGTGAAGACAGGGCGGGTCAGCCCCAGCATTTT. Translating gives CASSEDRAGQPQHF.

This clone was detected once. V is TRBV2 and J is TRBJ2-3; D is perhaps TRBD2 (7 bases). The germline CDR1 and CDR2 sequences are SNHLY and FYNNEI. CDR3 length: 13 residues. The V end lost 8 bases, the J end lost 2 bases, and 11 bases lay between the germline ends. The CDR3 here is CASQRGHTDTQYF. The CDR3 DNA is TGTGCCAGCCAGCGGGGACACACAGATACGCAGTATTTT. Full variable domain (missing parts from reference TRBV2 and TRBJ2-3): EPEVTQTPSHQVTQMGQEVILRCVPISNHLYFYWYRQILGQKVEFLVSFYNNEISEKSEIFDDQFSVERPDGSNFTLKIRSTKLEDSAMYFCASQRGHTDTQYFGPGTRLTVL.

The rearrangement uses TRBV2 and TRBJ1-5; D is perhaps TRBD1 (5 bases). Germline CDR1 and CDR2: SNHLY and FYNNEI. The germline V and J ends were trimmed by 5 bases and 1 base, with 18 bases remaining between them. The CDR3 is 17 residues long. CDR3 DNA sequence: TGTGCCAGCAGTCAAAACCAGGGAGGGTTGAGCAATCAGCCCCAGCATTTT. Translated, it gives CASSQNQGGLSNQPQHF.

The CDR3 coding sequence is TGTGCCAGCAGCCCGGACAGGGAGTATGGCTACACCTTC. It codes for CASSPDREYGYTF. The rearrangement joins TRBV11-2 to TRBJ1-2; 8 nucleotides agree with TRBD1. V trimming: 5 bases; J trimming: 5 bases; junction bases outside the gene matches: 4. This CDR3 comprises 13 residues. CDR1 and CDR2 from the germline V gene are SGHAT and FQNNGV. Full variable domain (remainder filled in from reference TRBV11-2 and TRBJ1-2): EAGVAQSPRYKIIEKRQSVAFWCNPISGHATLYWYQQILGQGPKLLIQFQNNGVVDDSQLPKDRFSAERLKGVDSTLKIQPAKLEDSAVYLCASSPDREYGYTFGSGTRLTVV.

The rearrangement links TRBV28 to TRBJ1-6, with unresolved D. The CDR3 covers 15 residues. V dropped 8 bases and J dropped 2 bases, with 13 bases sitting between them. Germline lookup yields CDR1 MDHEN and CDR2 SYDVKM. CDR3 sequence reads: CASEGGLAYNSPLHF. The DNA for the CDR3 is TGTGCCAGCGAAGGAGGTCTAGCCTATAATTCACCCCTCCACTTT.

The DNA for the CDR3 is TGCGCCAGCAGCCAAGAACAGATGTATGGTGGCTACACCTTC. This sequence encodes CASSQEQMYGGYTF. J is TRBJ1-2 and V is TRBV4-1; D gene uncertain. V was clipped by 0 bases and J by 7 bases, with 12 bases between them. CDR1 is MGHRA and CDR2 is YSYEKL in the germline V gene. This CDR3 has 14 residues.

The CDR3 here is CASRRQGTNTEAFF. The CDR3 DNA is TGTGCCAGCAGGCGACAGGGTACGAACACTGAAGCTTTCTTT. This chain uses TRBV7-2 with TRBJ1-1; 7 nucleotides align to TRBD1. The V gene end was trimmed by 6 bases and the J gene end by 1 base; junction bases not matched to a gene: 5. The CDR3 extends over 14 amino acids. From germline, CDR1 is SGHTA and CDR2 FQGNSA.

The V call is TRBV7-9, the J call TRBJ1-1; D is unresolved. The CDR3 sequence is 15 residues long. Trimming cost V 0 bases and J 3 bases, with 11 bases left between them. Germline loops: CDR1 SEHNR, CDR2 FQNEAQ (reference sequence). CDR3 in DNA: TGTGCCAGCAGCTTAGCAGGGCGGGCATACACTGAAGCTTTCTTT. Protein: CASSLAGRAYTEAFF.

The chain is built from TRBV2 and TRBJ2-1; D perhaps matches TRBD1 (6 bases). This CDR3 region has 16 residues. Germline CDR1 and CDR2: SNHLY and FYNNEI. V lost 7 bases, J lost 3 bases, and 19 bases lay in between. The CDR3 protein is CASTAGRGQYYNEQFF. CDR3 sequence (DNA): TGTGCCAGCACAGCTGGTCGGGGACAATACTACAATGAGCAGTTCTTC.

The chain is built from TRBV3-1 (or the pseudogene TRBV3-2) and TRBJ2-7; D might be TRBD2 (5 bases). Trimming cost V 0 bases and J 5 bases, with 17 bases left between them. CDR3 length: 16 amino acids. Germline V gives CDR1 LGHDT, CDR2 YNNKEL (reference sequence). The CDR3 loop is CASSQDSIDYIHEQYF. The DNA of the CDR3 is TGTGCCAGCAGCCAAGATAGTATCGACTACATACACGAGCAGTACTTC.

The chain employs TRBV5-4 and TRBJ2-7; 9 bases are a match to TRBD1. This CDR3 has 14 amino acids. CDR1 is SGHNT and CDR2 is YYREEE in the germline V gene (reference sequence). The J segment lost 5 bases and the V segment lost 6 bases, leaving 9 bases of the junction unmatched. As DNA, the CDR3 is TGTGCCAGCACCCCGACTGGGACAGGGAACGAGCAGTACTTC. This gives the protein CASTPTGTGNEQYF.

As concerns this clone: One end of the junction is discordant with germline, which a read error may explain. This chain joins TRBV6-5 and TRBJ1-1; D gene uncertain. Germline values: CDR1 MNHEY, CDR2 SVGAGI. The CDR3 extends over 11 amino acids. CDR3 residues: CASIQNAEAFF. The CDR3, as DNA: TGTGCCAGCATACAGAACGCTGAAGCTTTCTTT.

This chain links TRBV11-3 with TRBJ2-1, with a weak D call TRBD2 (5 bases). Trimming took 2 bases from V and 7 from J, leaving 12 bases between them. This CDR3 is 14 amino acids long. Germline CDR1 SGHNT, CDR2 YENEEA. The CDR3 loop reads CASSLLGVSNEQFF. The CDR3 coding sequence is TGTGCCAGCAGCTTACTCGGGGTCTCGAATGAGCAGTTCTTC.

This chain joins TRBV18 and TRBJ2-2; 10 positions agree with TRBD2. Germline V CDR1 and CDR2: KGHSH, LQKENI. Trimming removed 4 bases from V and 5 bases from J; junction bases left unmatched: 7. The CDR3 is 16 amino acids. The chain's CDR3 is CASSLTLAGRTGELFF. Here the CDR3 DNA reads TGTGCCAGCTCACTTACACTAGCGGGACGGACCGGGGAGCTGTTTTTT.

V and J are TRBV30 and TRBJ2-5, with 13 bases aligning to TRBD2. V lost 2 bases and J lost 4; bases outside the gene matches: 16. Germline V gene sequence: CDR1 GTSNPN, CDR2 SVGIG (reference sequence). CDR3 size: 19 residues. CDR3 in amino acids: CAWSPDRTSGRGRAETQYF. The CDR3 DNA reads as TGTGCCTGGAGTCCTGATAGGACTAGCGGGAGAGGGAGGGCAGAGACCCAGTACTTC.

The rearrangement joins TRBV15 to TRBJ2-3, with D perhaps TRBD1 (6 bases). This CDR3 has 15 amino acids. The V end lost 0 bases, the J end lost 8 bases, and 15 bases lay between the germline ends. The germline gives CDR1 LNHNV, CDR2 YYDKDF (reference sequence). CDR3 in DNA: TGTGCCACCAGCAGAGAGATACAGGGTGCGGGTACGCAGTATTTT. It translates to CATSREIQGAGTQYF.

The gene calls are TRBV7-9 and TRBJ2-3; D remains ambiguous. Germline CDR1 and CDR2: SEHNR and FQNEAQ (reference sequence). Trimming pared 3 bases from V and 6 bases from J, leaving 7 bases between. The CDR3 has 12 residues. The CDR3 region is CASSFSSDTQYF. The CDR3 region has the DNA TGTGCCAGCAGCTTTAGTTCGGATACGCAGTATTTT. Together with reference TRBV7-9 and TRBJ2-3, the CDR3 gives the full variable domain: DTGVSQNPRHKITKRGQNVTFRCDPISEHNRLYWYRQTLGQGPEFLTYFQNEAQLEKSRLLSDRFSAERPKGSFSTLEIQRTEQGDSAMYLCASSFSSDTQYFGPGTRLTVL.

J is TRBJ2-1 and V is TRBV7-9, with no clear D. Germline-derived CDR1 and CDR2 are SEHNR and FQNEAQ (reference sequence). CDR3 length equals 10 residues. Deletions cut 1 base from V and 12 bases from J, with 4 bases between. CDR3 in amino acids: CASSLVWQFF. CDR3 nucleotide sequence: TGTGCCAGCAGCTTAGTATGGCAGTTCTTC.

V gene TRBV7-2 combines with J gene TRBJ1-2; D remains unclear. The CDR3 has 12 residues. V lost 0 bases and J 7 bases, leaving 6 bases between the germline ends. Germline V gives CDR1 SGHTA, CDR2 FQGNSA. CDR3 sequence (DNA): TGTGCCAGCAGCTTAGCCGGGATTGGCTACACCTTC. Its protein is CASSLAGIGYTF.

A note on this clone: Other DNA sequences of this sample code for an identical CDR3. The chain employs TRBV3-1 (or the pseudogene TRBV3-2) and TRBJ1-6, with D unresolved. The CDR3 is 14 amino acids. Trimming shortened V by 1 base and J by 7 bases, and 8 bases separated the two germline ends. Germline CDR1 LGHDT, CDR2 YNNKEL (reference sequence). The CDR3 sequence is CASSQGRVNSPLHF. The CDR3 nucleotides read TGTGCCAGCAGCCAAGGGAGGGTAAATTCACCCCTCCACTTT.

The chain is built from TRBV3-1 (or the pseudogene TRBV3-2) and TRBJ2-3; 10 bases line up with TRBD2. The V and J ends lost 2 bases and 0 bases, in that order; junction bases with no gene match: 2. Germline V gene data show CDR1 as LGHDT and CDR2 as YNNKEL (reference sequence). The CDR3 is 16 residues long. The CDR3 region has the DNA TGTGCCAGCAGCCAACGTAGCGGGGGGAGCACAGATACGCAGTATTTT. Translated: CASSQRSGGSTDTQYF.

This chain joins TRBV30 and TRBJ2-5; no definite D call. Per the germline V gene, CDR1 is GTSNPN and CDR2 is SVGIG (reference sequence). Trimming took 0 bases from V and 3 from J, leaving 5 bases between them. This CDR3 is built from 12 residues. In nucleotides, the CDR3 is TGTGCCTGGAGTGTTGTCAAAGAGACCCAGTACTTC. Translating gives CAWSVVKETQYF. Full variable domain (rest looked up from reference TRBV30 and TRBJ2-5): SQTIHQWPATLVQPVGSPLSLECTVEGTSNPNLYWYRQAAGRGLQLLFYSVGIGQISSEVPQNLSASRPQDRQFILSSKKLLLSDSGFYLCAWSVVKETQYFGPGTRLLVL.

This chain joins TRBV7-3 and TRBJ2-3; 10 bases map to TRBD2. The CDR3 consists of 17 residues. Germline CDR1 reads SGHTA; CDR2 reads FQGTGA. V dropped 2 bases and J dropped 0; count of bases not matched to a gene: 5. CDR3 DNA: TGTGCCAGCAGCTTATTACCGGGACTAGCGAGCACAGATACGCAGTATTTT. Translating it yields CASSLLPGLASTDTQYF.